What follows are 16 T cell receptor delta chains derived from one specimen sequenced in a study of gamma-delta chains in newborns, infants, children. TCRdb reprocessed the reads using CATT. Of about 1,800 delta-chain clones listed, 7.6% are singletons. What was sequenced was blood. The receptor source for this set is a child who was a newborn, infant or young child, either healthy, febrile or measles-vaccinated (not recorded which).

Remarks on this clone: The TCRdb protein, from a much larger clone, departs from this DNA's translation at residue 4, likely by read error; the protein shown derives from the DNA. This chain links TRDV1 with TRDJ1; tentative D call: TRDD3 (5 bases). The CDR3 has 17 residues. From germline, CDR1 is TSWWSYY and CDR2 QGS. The CDR3, as DNA: TGTGCTCTTGAGGAACCCGGGGAGCGGGTGGACACCGATAAACTCATCTTT. Protein sequence: CALEEPGERVDTDKLIF.

This clone was observed a handful of times. A read error may explain this, as a much larger clone is one base away. The rearrangement links TRDV1 to TRDJ1; 7 positions agree with TRDD3. The CDR3 is made up of 22 amino acids. V lost 0 bases, J lost 0 bases, and 22 bases stayed unmatched. The germline gives CDR1 TSWWSYY, CDR2 QGS. The CDR3 DNA follows: TGTGCTCTTGGGGAACTAGGAAAGACTTCGCGCCTACTGGGGACGTACACCGATAAACTCATCTTT. As protein: CALGELGKTSRLLGTYTDKLIF.

Concerning this clone itself: The same CDR3 arises from other DNA sequences in this sample as well. The genes are TRDV2 and TRDJ3; a possible D gene is TRDD3 (6 bases). The CDR3 is 17 amino acids. Trimming removed 9 bases at V and 9 bases at J, with 26 bases between. Germline V gene data show CDR1 as GEAIGNYY and CDR2 as EKD. The CDR3 DNA sequence: TGTGCCACCGTGGTGCTGGGGATCTCCTCCGCCACCCGACAGATGTTTTTC. It codes for CATVVLGISSATRQMFF.

For this clone: It is likely a read error: a sequence one base away is far more abundant. The genes are TRDV2 and TRDJ3; 7 bases fit TRDD3. The CDR3 loop spans 20 amino acids. From germline, CDR1 is GEAIGNYY and CDR2 EKD. CDR3 loop: CACVVLGIERRDWDTRQVFF. The CDR3 DNA is TGTGCCTGTGTCGTACTGGGGATTGAACGCCGTGACTGGGACACCCGACAGGTGTTTTTC.

A note on this clone: At one end, the junction sequence differs from germline, possibly due to a read error. V and J are TRDV1 and TRDJ1, with a weak D call TRDD2 (5 bases). CDR1 is TSWWSYY, CDR2 QGS, per germline. The CDR3 sequence is 20 residues long. The CDR3 sequence is CALGELTTSELSRRTDKLTF. The DNA for the CDR3 is TGTGCTCTTGGGGAGTTGACCACTTCCGAGTTATCCCGCAGGACCGATAAACTCACCTTT.

Notes on this clone: A clone one base away is much larger, so this may be a read error. Other DNA variants within this sample encode the same CDR3. The genes are TRDV1 and TRDJ2, with TRDD3 identical over 10 bases. Germline CDR1 is TSWWSYY and CDR2 is QGS. The CDR3 covers 17 residues. This CDR3 reads CALGELGGYALTAQLFF. The CDR3 DNA reads as TGTGCTCTTGGGGAACTAGGGGGATACGCTTTGACAGCGCAACTCTTCTTT.

This clone is categorized as large. V gene TRDV1 combines with J gene TRDJ1; 7 positions agree with TRDD3. The CDR3 is 15 amino acids. V dropped 4 bases and J dropped 9; count of bases not matched to a gene: 14. Germline V lookup: CDR1 TSWWSYY, CDR2 QGS. DNA for the CDR3: TGTGCTCTTGGGGTCCTAGGCTGGGGGCCGCAACAACTCATCTTT. It specifies CALGVLGWGPQQLIF.

In this sample, this clone is medium-sized. Other nucleotide sequences from this sample produce the same CDR3. V usage is TRDV1 and J usage is TRDJ1; D is ambiguous. Between the trimmed V and J ends, which lost 2 bases and 1 base, there was a span of 11 bases. The CDR3 covers 15 residues. Looked up from germline, CDR1 is TSWWSYY and CDR2 is QGS. DNA for the CDR3: TGTGCTCTTGGGGAAGGTAGTGGGCTCACCGATAAACTCATCTTT. Residues: CALGEGSGLTDKLIF.

The sample holds a few counts of this clone. A read error is possible here, since a much larger clone lies one base away. The CDR3 is CALGDYFPVLGDTRSWDIRQMFF. In DNA form, the CDR3 reads TGTGCTCTTGGGGACTACTTCCCCGTACTGGGGGATACCCGCTCCTGGGACATCCGACAGATGTTTTTC. The chain has TRDV1 and TRDJ3, with 12 nucleotides matching TRDD3. There are 23 residues in the CDR3. The germline CDR1 and CDR2 sequences are TSWWSYY and QGS.

By share, this clone counts as large (0.1 to 1%). The rearrangement links TRDV1 to TRDJ1; 13 bases match TRDD3. The ends lost 3 bases at V and 1 base at J; junction bases unmatched: 17. The CDR3 is made up of 21 amino acids. The germline V gene has CDR1 TSWWSYY and CDR2 QGS. The CDR3 loop reads CALGERASYWGIRYITDKLIF. The DNA for the CDR3 is TGTGCTCTTGGGGAGAGAGCTTCCTACTGGGGGATACGCTACATCACCGATAAACTCATCTTT.

This clone ranks as large (0.1 to 1%). The V and J genes are TRAV29/DV5 and TRDJ2; 12 bases map to TRDD3. Germline-derived CDR1 and CDR2 are NSMFDY and ISSIKDK. This CDR3 has 20 residues. Trimming at V came to 0 bases and at J to 0 bases, leaving 12 bases not matched to a gene. CDR3 amino acids: CAASALLGDTSDALTAQLFF. For the CDR3, the DNA is TGTGCAGCAAGCGCGCTTCTGGGGGATACGTCGGATGCTTTGACAGCACAACTCTTCTTT.

As to this clone: TCRdb's protein for this DNA is that of a much larger clone and differs from the translation at residue 3, likely a read error; the protein shown is the DNA translation. The rearrangement joins TRDV2 to TRDJ3; the match to TRDD3 covers 7 bases. From germline, CDR1 is GEAIGNYY and CDR2 EKD. The CDR3 is 19 residues long. DNA of the CDR3: TGTGCCAGTGACACCTGGGGGTTACTTTCGGATTGGGACACCCGACAGATGTTTTTC. Its translation is CASDTWGLLSDWDTRQMFF.

This clone was seen only a few times. With a far larger clone one base away, a read error is the likely cause. The rearrangement joins TRDV2 to TRDJ3, with 7 positions matching TRDD3. Germline CDR1 GEAIGNYY, CDR2 EKD. The CDR3 spans 20 residues. The V and J ends lost 0 bases and 0 bases, in that order; junction bases with no gene match: 10. CDR3 nucleotide sequence: TGTGCCTGTGACACCAGGGAGATGGGGGACCACTCCTGGGACACCCGACAGATGTTTTTC. Its protein product is CACDTREMGDHSWDTRQMFF.

Note on this clone: A far larger clone is one base from this, pointing to a likely read error. The same CDR3 arises from other DNA sequences in this sample as well. V usage is TRDV2 and J usage is TRDJ2, with 11 bases fitting TRDD3. From germline, CDR1 is GEAIGNYY and CDR2 EKD. This CDR3 is built from 17 residues. CDR3 bases: TGTGCTTGTGACCTACTGGGGGATATTTCTTTGACAGCACAACTCTTCTTT. This codes for CACDLLGDISLTAQLFF.

To note about this clone: The TCRdb protein comes from a much larger clone and disagrees with this DNA's translation at residue 7, likely due to a read error; the protein given here is derived from the DNA. The V call is TRDV2, the J call TRDJ3; the D gene is possibly TRDD3 (6 bases). V was cut by 4 bases and J by 0 bases, with 18 bases left in between. The CDR3 length is 19 residues. The germline V gene encodes CDR1 GEAIGNYY and CDR2 EKD. The CDR3 DNA follows: TGTGCCTGTGATTCCGTAATGGGGGGAGTCTCCTGGGACACCCGACAGATGTTTTTC. Translation gives CACDSVMGGVSWDTRQMFF.

As concerns this clone: Since a far larger clone is one base different, this is likely a read error. The rearrangement joins TRDV2 to TRDJ3; 12 bases are a match to TRDD3. This CDR3 has 21 residues. Germline values: CDR1 GEAIGNYY, CDR2 EKD. V shed 3 bases and J 2 bases; nucleotides not matched to a gene: 13. The CDR3 is CACDPGRPGGYATWDTRQMFF. DNA of the CDR3: TGTGCCTGTGACCCTGGACGACCTGGGGGATACGCCACCTGGGACACCCGACAGATGTTTTTC.